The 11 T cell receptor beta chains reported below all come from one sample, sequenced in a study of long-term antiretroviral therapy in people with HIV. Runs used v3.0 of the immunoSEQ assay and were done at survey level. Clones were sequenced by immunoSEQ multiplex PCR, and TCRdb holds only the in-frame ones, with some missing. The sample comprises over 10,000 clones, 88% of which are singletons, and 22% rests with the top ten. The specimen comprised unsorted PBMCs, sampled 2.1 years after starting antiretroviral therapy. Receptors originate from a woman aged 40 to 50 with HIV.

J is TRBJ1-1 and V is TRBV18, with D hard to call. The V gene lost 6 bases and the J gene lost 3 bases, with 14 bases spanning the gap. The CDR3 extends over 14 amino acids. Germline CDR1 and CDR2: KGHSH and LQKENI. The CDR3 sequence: CASSELGPDTEAFF. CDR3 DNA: TGTGCCAGCTCTGAACTCGGGCCCGACACTGAAGCTTTCTTT.

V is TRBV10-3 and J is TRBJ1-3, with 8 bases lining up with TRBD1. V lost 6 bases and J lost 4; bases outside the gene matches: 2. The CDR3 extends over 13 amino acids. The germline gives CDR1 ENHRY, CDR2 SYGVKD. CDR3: CAISRDRGNTIYF. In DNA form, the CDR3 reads TGTGCCATCAGCCGGGACAGGGGAAACACCATATATTTT.

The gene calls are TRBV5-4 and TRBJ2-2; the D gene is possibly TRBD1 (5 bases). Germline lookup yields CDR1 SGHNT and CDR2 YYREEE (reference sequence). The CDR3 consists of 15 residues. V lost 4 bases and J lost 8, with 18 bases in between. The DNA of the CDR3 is TGTGCCAGCAGCCGCAATGGGGCCGCAGTTGGGGAGCTGTTTTTT. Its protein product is CASSRNGAAVGELFF.

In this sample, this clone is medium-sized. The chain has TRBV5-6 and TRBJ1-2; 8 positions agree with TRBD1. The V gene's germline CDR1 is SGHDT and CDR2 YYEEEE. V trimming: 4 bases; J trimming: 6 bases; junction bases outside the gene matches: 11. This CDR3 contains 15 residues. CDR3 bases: TGTGCCAGCAGCCCACAATACAGGGGGAGGGATGGCTACACCTTC. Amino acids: CASSPQYRGRDGYTF.

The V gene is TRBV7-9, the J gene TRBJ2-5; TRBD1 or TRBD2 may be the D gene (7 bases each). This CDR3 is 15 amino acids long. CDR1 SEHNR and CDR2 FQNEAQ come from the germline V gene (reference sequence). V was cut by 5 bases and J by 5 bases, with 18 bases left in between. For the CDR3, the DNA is TGTGCCAGCAGCGACCAGGGGGGGCGAGGTGAGACCCAGTACTTC. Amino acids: CASSDQGGRGETQYF.

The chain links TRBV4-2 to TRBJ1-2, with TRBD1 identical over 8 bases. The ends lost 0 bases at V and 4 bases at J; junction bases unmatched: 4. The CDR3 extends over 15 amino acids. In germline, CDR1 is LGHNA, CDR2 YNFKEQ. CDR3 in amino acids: CASSQEEGTGYGYTF. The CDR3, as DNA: TGTGCCAGCAGCCAAGAGGAAGGGACAGGCTATGGCTACACCTTC.

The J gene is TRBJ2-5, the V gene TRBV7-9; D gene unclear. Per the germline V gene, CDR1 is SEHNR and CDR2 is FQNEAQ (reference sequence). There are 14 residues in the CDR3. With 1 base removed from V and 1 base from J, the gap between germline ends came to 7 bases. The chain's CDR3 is CASSLVIAQETQYF. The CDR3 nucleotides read TGTGCCAGCAGCTTAGTGATAGCCCAAGAGACCCAGTACTTC.

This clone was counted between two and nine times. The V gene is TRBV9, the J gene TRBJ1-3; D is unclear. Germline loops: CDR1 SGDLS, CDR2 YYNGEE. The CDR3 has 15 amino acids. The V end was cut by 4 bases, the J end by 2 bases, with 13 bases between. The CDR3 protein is CASSPLQAAGNTIYF. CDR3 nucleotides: TGTGCCAGCAGCCCCCTACAAGCCGCTGGAAACACCATATATTTT.

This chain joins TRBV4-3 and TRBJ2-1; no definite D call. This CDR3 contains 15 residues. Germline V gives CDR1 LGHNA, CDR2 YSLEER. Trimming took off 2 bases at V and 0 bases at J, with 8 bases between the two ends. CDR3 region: CASSQTRVSYNEQFF. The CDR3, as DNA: TGCGCCAGCAGCCAAACTCGGGTCTCCTACAATGAGCAGTTCTTC.

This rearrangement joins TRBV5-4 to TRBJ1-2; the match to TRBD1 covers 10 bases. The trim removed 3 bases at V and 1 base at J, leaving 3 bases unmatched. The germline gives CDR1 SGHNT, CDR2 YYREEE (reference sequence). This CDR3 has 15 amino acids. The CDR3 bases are TGTGCCAGCAGCTCCGGGACAGGGGATAACTATGGCTACACCTTC. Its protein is CASSSGTGDNYGYTF.

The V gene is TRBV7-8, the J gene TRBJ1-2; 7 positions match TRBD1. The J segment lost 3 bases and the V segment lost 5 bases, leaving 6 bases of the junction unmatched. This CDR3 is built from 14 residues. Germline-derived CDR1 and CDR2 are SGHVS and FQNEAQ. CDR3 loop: CASSQNRGDYGYTF. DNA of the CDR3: TGTGCCAGCAGCCAGAACAGGGGAGACTATGGCTACACCTTC.